The sequence of this TCR beta chain was determined in a study of T cell responses to AZD1222 COVID-19 vaccine. Libraries were prepared by immunoSEQ multiplex PCR; TCRdb keeps only in-frame clonotypes and omits some of them. Of about 94,000 clones in the sample, over 75% were seen once. Findings and limits, study-wide: Repertoire collection took place solely once the T cell response had peaked. Clonal diversity was possibly underestimated; the donors were predominantly white British and more often female. Just a handful of AZD1222 recipients were seropositive at baseline. Close to half of spike-specific TCRs reportedly recognize unmutated variant regions.

Remarks on this clone: Its antigen is not known.

CDR1 and CDR2 from the germline V gene are GTSNPN and SVGIG (reference sequence). The ends were cut back, 4 bases at V and 3 bases at J, with 18 bases in the middle. CDR3 length equals 15 residues. The chain has TRBV30 and TRBJ1-1, with TRBD1 as a possible D gene (5 bases). The TCR comes from an adult in good health. The sequenced sample was peripheral blood, obtained on day 0 of AZD1222 vaccination. CDR3 sequence reads: CAWTKGQGLDTEAFF. For the CDR3, the DNA is TGTGCCTGGACCAAGGGGCAGGGTTTAGACACTGAAGCTTTCTTT.